Each of the 14 T cell receptor beta chains below was sequenced from the same sample in a study of cytomegalovirus exposure and HLA in healthy donors. With 60 Vbeta and 13 Jbeta primers, the PCR was carried out. Method: immunoSEQ multiplex PCR; TCRdb's copy keeps in-frame clones and lacks some. The sample comprises 130,000 to 150,000 clones, 75% to 80% of which are singletons, and about 1.7% rests with the top ten. The sequenced material came from PBMCs. Receptors originate from a woman in her twenties or thirties in good health and CMV-seronegative.

The genes are TRBV7-2 and TRBJ1-6; D possibly corresponds to TRBD1 (5 bases). In germline, CDR1 is SGHTA, CDR2 FQGNSA. V gave up 7 bases and J gave up 6 bases, with 13 bases separating them. The length of the CDR3 is 14 residues. CDR3 sequence reads: CASTLQDANSPLHF. The CDR3 DNA is TGTGCCAGCACCCTACAGGATGCTAATTCACCCCTCCACTTT.

This clone was observed a handful of times. The J gene is TRBJ1-1, the V gene TRBV30; 7 bases are a match to TRBD1. Trimming took 3 bases from V and 5 from J; bases not matched to a gene: 6. The CDR3 runs 13 residues. Germline-derived CDR1 and CDR2 are GTSNPN and SVGIG (reference sequence). In nucleotides, the CDR3 is TGTGCCTGGAGCACAGGGGAAGGGACTGAAGCTTTCTTT. Translating gives CAWSTGEGTEAFF.

The rearrangement joins TRBV6-6 to TRBJ1-5, with 9 bases that match TRBD1. V dropped 6 bases and J dropped 2; count of bases not matched to a gene: 8. Germline CDR1 and CDR2: MNHNY and SVGAGI (reference sequence). The CDR3 consists of 16 residues. CDR3 sequence: CASRGTGGKGNQPQHF. The CDR3 region has the DNA TGTGCCAGCAGAGGCACAGGGGGCAAGGGCAATCAGCCCCAGCATTTT.

V gene TRBV5-1 combines with J gene TRBJ2-1; 11 nucleotides line up with TRBD2. Trimming at V came to 0 bases and at J to 7 bases, leaving 6 bases not matched to a gene. Germline values: CDR1 SGHRS, CDR2 YFSETQ. The CDR3 loop spans 16 amino acids. The CDR3 spells CASSLETSGGPNEQFF. The CDR3 DNA sequence: TGCGCCAGCAGCTTGGAAACTAGCGGGGGCCCTAATGAGCAGTTCTTC.

This clone was detected a few times. This chain links TRBV5-5 with TRBJ2-2, with 13 bases fitting TRBD2. CDR3 length: 17 amino acids. Germline loops: CDR1 SGHKS, CDR2 YYEKEE (reference sequence). The V gene end was trimmed by 5 bases and the J gene end by 8 bases; junction bases not matched to a gene: 12. The CDR3 DNA follows: TGTGCCAGCAGGGCTAAACTAGCGGGGGGGCCGGTTGGGGAGCTGTTTTTT. It yields the protein CASRAKLAGGPVGELFF.

For the CDR3, the DNA is TGTGCCAGCAGCTTGGAGGGCAGGGGGACGGATACGCAGTATTTT. It is translated as CASSLEGRGTDTQYF. V and J are TRBV5-5 and TRBJ2-3; TRBD1 matches at 7 bases. This CDR3 contains 15 residues. Germline V CDR1 and CDR2: SGHKS, YYEKEE (reference sequence). J was trimmed by 6 bases and V by 0 bases; bases with no gene match: 7.

The chain couples TRBV5-1 to TRBJ2-2; maybe TRBD1 (5 bases). The CDR3 consists of 14 residues. Trimming pared 2 bases from V and 6 bases from J, leaving 11 bases between. CDR1 is SGHRS, CDR2 YFSETQ, per germline. The CDR3 DNA is TGCGCCAGCAGCTTAGACCAGGGTCCCGGGGAGCTGTTTTTT. It encodes CASSLDQGPGELFF.

The chain joins TRBV27 to TRBJ2-7; D gene ambiguous. Germline V gene data show CDR1 as MNHEY and CDR2 as SMNVEV (reference sequence). The V gene lost 5 bases and the J gene lost 3 bases, with 14 bases spanning the gap. This CDR3 is 14 amino acids long. The CDR3 loop reads CASSLVGEIYEQYF. The CDR3 coding sequence is TGTGCCAGCAGTCTTGTAGGAGAAATCTACGAGCAGTACTTC.

This clone was detected a few times. The chain recombines TRBV7-3 with TRBJ2-1; 8 bases fit TRBD2. The CDR3 is 16 residues long. Germline V gives CDR1 SGHTA, CDR2 FQGTGA. V was clipped by 2 bases and J by 0 bases; unmatched bases: 3. The CDR3 here is CASSLVGGASYNEQFF. The CDR3 DNA sequence: TGTGCCAGCAGCTTAGTCGGGGGGGCCTCCTACAATGAGCAGTTCTTC.

The chain is built from TRBV2 and TRBJ1-4, with TRBD1 as a possible D gene (5 bases). Germline values: CDR1 SNHLY, CDR2 FYNNEI. Trimming shortened V by 3 bases and J by 6 bases, and 11 bases separated the two germline ends. The CDR3 length is 14 residues. CDR3 coding DNA: TGTGCCAGCAGTGATAGGGGAGGGGATGAAAAACTGTTTTTT. This codes for CASSDRGGDEKLFF.

V gene TRBV5-6 combines with J gene TRBJ1-2; 9 bases align to TRBD1. The CDR3 sequence is 16 residues long. V trimming: 4 bases; J trimming: 7 bases; junction bases outside the gene matches: 14. The germline V gene encodes CDR1 SGHDT and CDR2 YYEEEE. CDR3 in DNA: TGTGCCAGCAGCCCCCCCGGGACAGGGAGGCGGAGTGGCTACACCTTC. Translating it yields CASSPPGTGRRSGYTF.

The chain links TRBV2 to TRBJ1-5; 11 bases fit TRBD1. In germline, CDR1 is SNHLY, CDR2 FYNNEI. CDR3 size: 15 residues. Losses at the gene ends were 5 bases for V and 6 bases for J; bases not matched to a gene: 6. This CDR3 reads CASSPGTGGVQPQHF. The CDR3 coding sequence is TGTGCCAGCAGTCCCGGGACAGGGGGAGTTCAGCCCCAGCATTTT.

The rearrangement joins TRBV5-1 to TRBJ2-3, with D possibly TRBD2 on 5 matching bases. The V and J ends lost 1 base and 6 bases respectively, with 15 bases between them. Germline V gives CDR1 SGHRS, CDR2 YFSETQ. The CDR3 is 15 residues long. CDR3 protein: CASSLSRDWMDTQYF. The CDR3 DNA follows: TGCGCCAGCAGCTTGTCTCGGGATTGGATGGATACGCAGTATTTT.

The rearrangement uses TRBV30 and TRBJ1-1, with a possible D match to TRBD1 (6 bases). The CDR3 is 16 residues long. V shed 1 base and J shed 6 bases, with 21 bases lying between them. Germline CDR1 is GTSNPN and CDR2 is SVGIG (reference sequence). The CDR3, as DNA: TGTGCCTGGAGTGCCTGGGCAGGGGCGGGGGTCTCTGAAGCTTTCTTT. It encodes CAWSAWAGAGVSEAFF. Supplemented by reference TRBV30 and TRBJ1-1, the full variable domain reads SQTIHQWPATLVQPVGSPLSLECTVEGTSNPNLYWYRQAAGRGLQLLFYSVGIGQISSEVPQNLSASRPQDRQFILSSKKLLLSDSGFYLCAWSAWAGAGVSEAFFGQGTRLTVV.